Shown below are 18 T cell receptor beta chains from a single sample sequenced in a study of cytomegalovirus exposure and HLA in healthy donors. In the PCR, 60 Vbeta and 13 Jbeta primers were used. Libraries were prepared by immunoSEQ multiplex PCR; TCRdb keeps only in-frame clonotypes and omits some of them. The table shows 150,000 to 200,000 clones, with 65% to 80% occurring only once. The sequenced material came from PBMCs. The source of these receptors is a woman aged 25 to 39 in good health and CMV-seropositive.

This rearrangement joins TRBV6-6 to TRBJ1-2; TRBD1 matches at 7 bases. The CDR3 has 15 residues. CDR1 is MNHNY and CDR2 is SVGAGI in the germline V gene (reference sequence). Trimming took 0 bases from V and 5 from J; bases not matched to a gene: 6. The chain's CDR3 is CASSYSGTVPYGYTF. The CDR3 nucleotides are TGTGCCAGCAGTTACTCCGGGACAGTTCCGTATGGCTACACCTTC.

The chain couples TRBV6-1 to TRBJ2-1; 11 bases map to TRBD2. V lost 1 base and J lost 2; bases outside the gene matches: 7. The germline V gene has CDR1 MNHNS and CDR2 SASEGT. This CDR3 region has 18 residues. The CDR3 loop reads CASSEEEGLAGPYNEQFF. The DNA for the CDR3 is TGTGCCAGCAGTGAAGAGGAAGGACTAGCGGGCCCCTACAATGAGCAGTTCTTC.

The chain employs TRBV5-8 and TRBJ1-4; tentative D call: TRBD1 (5 bases). Between the trimmed V and J ends, which lost 3 bases and 3 bases, there was a span of 18 bases. The CDR3 runs 17 residues. Germline V gene data show CDR1 as SGHTS and CDR2 as YDEGEE. CDR3 DNA: TGTGCCAGCAGCTACGGAGCCTTGGGGGGTGCTAATGAAAAACTGTTTTTT. Translated, it gives CASSYGALGGANEKLFF.

V and J are TRBV19 and TRBJ1-1; D unclear. The CDR3 extends over 14 amino acids. Deletions cut 1 base from V and 5 bases from J, with 11 bases between. The V gene's germline CDR1 is LNHDA and CDR2 SQIVND (reference sequence). CDR3 region: CASSIGVAGTEAFF. DNA of the CDR3: TGTGCCAGTAGTATAGGGGTTGCGGGGACTGAAGCTTTCTTT.

In nucleotides, the CDR3 is TGTGCCAGCAGCTCGTTCGCGAACACCATATATTTT. It translates to CASSSFANTIYF. The chain couples TRBV5-6 to TRBJ1-3; D uncertain. The V end lost 3 bases, the J end lost 7 bases, and 8 bases lay between the germline ends. The CDR3 is 12 amino acids. CDR1 is SGHDT and CDR2 is YYEEEE in the germline V gene.

This clone was seen a handful of times. V usage is TRBV5-4 and J usage is TRBJ1-2; a possible D gene is TRBD1 (5 bases). V shed 2 bases and J shed 5 bases, with 13 bases lying between them. The CDR3 covers 14 residues. CDR1 and CDR2 (germline): SGHNT, YYREEE (reference sequence). CDR3 loop: CASSLKTGLYGYTF. CDR3 coding DNA: TGTGCCAGCAGCTTAAAAACAGGATTATATGGCTACACCTTC.

The rearrangement joins TRBV29-1 to TRBJ2-1, with TRBD2 matching over 8 bases. V shed 5 bases, J shed 1 base, and the junction held 4 bases outside the gene matches. Looked up from germline, CDR1 is SQVTM and CDR2 is ANQGSEA. The CDR3 runs to 14 residues. The CDR3 DNA is TGCAGCGTTAAACTAGCGGCTTCCTACAATGAGCAGTTCTTC. It specifies CSVKLAASYNEQFF.

V gene TRBV27 combines with J gene TRBJ2-3; 12 bases align to TRBD1. The trim removed 8 bases at V and 6 bases at J, leaving 3 bases unmatched. The CDR3 sequence is 13 residues long. Germline V CDR1 and CDR2: MNHEY, SMNVEV (reference sequence). CDR3 residues: CASRDRGRDTQYF. The DNA of the CDR3 is TGTGCCAGCCGGGACAGGGGGCGGGATACGCAGTATTTT.

This chain joins TRBV11-3 and TRBJ2-5; D is undetermined. The CDR3 extends over 14 amino acids. The V gene's germline CDR1 is SGHNT and CDR2 YENEEA. V dropped 1 base and J dropped 2 bases, with 8 bases sitting between them. The CDR3 region is CASSLGASQETQYF. In nucleotides, the CDR3 is TGTGCCAGCAGCTTAGGGGCCAGTCAAGAGACCCAGTACTTC.

This rearrangement joins TRBV4-1 to TRBJ2-7; a weak D match, TRBD1 (6 bases). CDR3 length equals 16 residues. The germline V and J ends were trimmed by 6 bases and 2 bases, with 20 bases remaining between them. CDR1 and CDR2 from the germline V gene are MGHRA and YSYEKL. The CDR3 loop reads CASRVEFGGPTYEQYF. CDR3 DNA: TGCGCCAGCAGAGTCGAATTTGGGGGCCCAACCTACGAGCAGTACTTC.

The V and J genes are TRBV2 and TRBJ2-5; D might be TRBD1 (5 bases). The CDR3 is 14 residues long. V shed 4 bases and J shed 5 bases, with 14 bases lying between them. CDR1 and CDR2 (germline): SNHLY, FYNNEI. The CDR3, as DNA: TGTGCCAGCAGTGGACAGAACCCTGGGGAGACCCAGTACTTC. It encodes CASSGQNPGETQYF.

This clone was seen more than once but under ten times. The same CDR3 is also encoded by other DNA sequences in this sample. The chain couples TRBV27 to TRBJ1-2; perhaps TRBD1 as D (5 bases). The CDR3 runs 13 residues. V lost 2 bases and J 2 bases, leaving 6 bases between the germline ends. Germline-derived CDR1 and CDR2 are MNHEY and SMNVEV (reference sequence). The CDR3 DNA reads TGTGCCAGCAGTTTACAGGGCAACTATGGCTACACCTTC. It is translated as CASSLQGNYGYTF.

This clone was recorded only once. The sample carries other DNA sequences with the same CDR3. V and J are TRBV5-6 and TRBJ1-6; D unclear. The germline V gene has CDR1 SGHDT and CDR2 YYEEEE. V was cut by 0 bases and J by 7 bases, with 5 bases left in between. There are 13 residues in the CDR3. The CDR3 DNA sequence: TGTGCCAGCAGCTTGGGGCGGAATTCACCCCTCCACTTT. Its translation is CASSLGRNSPLHF.

The chain links TRBV29-1 to TRBJ2-3; TRBD2 matches at 11 bases. The CDR3 contains 14 residues. CDR1 and CDR2 from the germline V gene are SQVTM and ANQGSEA. The CDR3 loop is CRLGTSGRTDTQYF. The CDR3 nucleotides are TGCAGGCTTGGGACTAGCGGCCGCACAGATACGCAGTATTTT.

This clone is a singleton in its sample. This rearrangement joins TRBV10-3 to TRBJ2-5; 7 positions agree with TRBD2. The CDR3 covers 14 residues. CDR1 and CDR2 (germline): ENHRY, SYGVKD. V dropped 3 bases and J dropped 5; count of bases not matched to a gene: 6. CDR3 sequence reads: CAISDQRGGETQYF. CDR3 in DNA: TGTGCCATCAGTGACCAGCGGGGCGGGGAGACCCAGTACTTC.

This chain links TRBV11-2 with TRBJ1-2; 10 nucleotides match TRBD1. Germline V gene lookup returns CDR1 SGHAT and CDR2 FQNNGV. V was pared by 0 bases and J by 7 bases, with 11 bases of the junction left unmatched. The CDR3 consists of 17 residues. DNA for the CDR3: TGTGCCAGCAGCTTAGAGGGTCGAGGGGACAGGGGATTTGGCTACACCTTC. Residues: CASSLEGRGDRGFGYTF.

The CDR3 sequence: CASSLGGSVYGANVLTF. The CDR3, as DNA: TGTGCCAGCAGCTTGGGGGGTTCCGTTTATGGGGCCAACGTCCTGACTTTC. The chain has TRBV11-2 and TRBJ2-6; perhaps TRBD2 as D (6 bases). This CDR3 is built from 17 residues. CDR1 is SGHAT and CDR2 is FQNNGV in the germline V gene. Trimming removed 3 bases at V and 3 bases at J, with 15 bases between.

Worth noting for this clone: One end of the junction varies from germline; a read error may be responsible. This chain links TRBV27 with TRBJ1-2; 9 positions agree with TRBD1. This CDR3 comprises 16 residues. Germline CDR1 reads MNHEY; CDR2 reads SMNVEV (reference sequence). The DNA of the CDR3 is TGTGCCGGCAGTTTTTGGGGACAGGGACGAAACTATGGCTACACCTTC. It encodes CAGSFWGQGRNYGYTF.